This TCR beta chain stems from a study of T cell responses to AZD1222 COVID-19 vaccine. Comments on this clone: Its matching antigen is unknown.

Only in-frame clones appear in the TCRdb table, and some are missing; sequencing was by immunoSEQ multiplex PCR. The top ten clones hold roughly 4.5% of a sample with around 100,000 clones, 85% of them seen once. V lost 7 bases and J lost 3, with 10 bases in between. Per the germline V gene, CDR1 is MNHEY and CDR2 is SVGAGI. This CDR3 is built from 13 residues. Study-level results: Spike as a whole was targeted by vaccine-associated CD4 TCRs, dominant at 160-218 and 743-854. Spike-specific TCR breadth and depth grew following two AZD1222 doses. Just a handful of people given AZD1222 tested seropositive at baseline. Donors skewed white British and female; clonal diversity was possibly underestimated.

Source: peripheral blood, taken 28 days after the second AZD1222 dose. The chain is built from TRBV6-5 and TRBJ1-5; no reliable D call. This clonotype was sampled from an adult who received the AZD1222 COVID-19 vaccine. CDR3 DNA: TGTGCCAGCACCACGATGGTCAATCAGCCCCAGCATTTT. Translated: CASTTMVNQPQHF.